The rows below give T cell receptor beta chains drawn from one sample of a study of cytomegalovirus exposure and HLA in healthy donors. Some clones are missing from TCRdb's copy, which holds only in-frame ones; the method was immunoSEQ multiplex PCR. This sample carries around 120,000 clones, roughly 80% of them seen once, and the ten largest clones take approximately 3.6%. The sequenced sample consisted of PBMCs. These receptors were obtained from a man between 25 and 39 years old in good health and CMV-seronegative. Each CDR3 is given with its conserved first and last residue. The D gene is left open where the match is weak. Only part of the rows carry a size: once, few, many, or a class if the clone is expanded.

>15|-|TRBV28|-|TRBJ2-1
CASSPTRDWNNEQFF
TGTGCCAGCAGCCCAACACGGGACTGGAACAATGAGCAGTTCTTC
>13|TRBD1|TRBV28|-|TRBJ1-2
CASSSGQGRGYTF
TGTGCCAGCAGTTCGGGACAGGGCCGCGGCTACACCTTC
>14|-|TRBV4-2|-|TRBJ2-3
CASSHPGDTDTQYF
TGTGCCAGCAGCCATCCGGGGGACACAGATACGCAGTATTTT
>14|-|TRBV19|-|TRBJ1-5
CASSNWGTNQPQHF
TGTGCCAGTAGTAATTGGGGCACCAATCAGCCCCAGCATTTT
>15|-|TRBV6-5|-|TRBJ1-1
CASSYSETGRTEAFF
TGTGCCAGCAGTTACTCGGAGACAGGCCGCACTGAAGCTTTCTTT
>12|-|TRBV15|-|TRBJ1-1
CATSGGGIEAFF
TGTGCCACCAGCGGGGGGGGTATTGAAGCTTTCTTT
>15|-|TRBV15|once|TRBJ1-2
CATSRDLQGGDGYTF
TGTGCCACCAGCAGAGATCTGCAGGGCGGTGATGGCTACACCTTC
>18|TRBD2|TRBV7-2|once|TRBJ2-2
CASSFGLAGGPSTGELFF
TGTGCCAGCAGCTTTGGACTAGCGGGGGGGCCGAGCACCGGGGAGCTGTTTTTT
>15|-|TRBV4-2|-|TRBJ2-7
CASSQGGSGPYEQYF
TGTGCCAGCAGCCAAGGGGGAAGCGGCCCCTACGAGCAGTACTTC
>16|TRBD2|TRBV10-1|-|TRBJ2-3
CASSEGTSGPTDTQYF
TGCGCCAGCAGTGAGGGGACTAGCGGACCCACAGATACGCAGTATTTT
>17|TRBD2|TRBV30|-|TRBJ2-3
CAWSVPLLAASTDTQYF
TGTGCCTGGAGCGTTCCCCTACTAGCGGCCAGCACAGATACGCAGTATTTT
>14|TRBD1|TRBV7-9|-|TRBJ1-1
CASSRQGVNTEAFF
TGTGCCAGCAGCCGACAGGGGGTGAACACTGAAGCTTTCTTT
>13|-|TRBV6-1|-|TRBJ2-7
CASSNLLSGEQYF
TGTGCCAGCAGTAACCTTCTCTCCGGCGAGCAGTACTTC
>15|TRBD1|TRBV6-6|-|TRBJ2-7
CASSYPRTGHYEQYF
TGTGCCAGCAGTTACCCCCGGACAGGACACTACGAGCAGTACTTC
>16|-|TRBV18|-|TRBJ1-6
CASSPVGNPKNSPLHF
TGTGCCAGCTCACCAGTCGGGAACCCAAAAAACTCACCCCTCCACTTT
>16|TRBD2|TRBV6-6|-|TRBJ2-3
CASSSGGVRITDTQYF
TGTGCCAGCAGTAGCGGGGGGGTGAGGATCACAGATACGCAGTATTTT
>14|-|TRBV30|once|TRBJ1-3
CAWSRGEAGNTIYF
TGTGCCTGGAGTCGAGGGGAGGCTGGAAACACCATATATTTT
>11|-|TRBV29-1|-|TRBJ1-1
CSVGQYTEAFF
TGCAGCGTTGGACAGTACACTGAAGCTTTCTTT
>13|TRBD1|TRBV27|many|TRBJ1-5
CASRGQGLQPQHF
TGTGCCAGCAGGGGACAGGGGCTTCAGCCCCAGCATTTT
>16|-|TRBV7-9|-|TRBJ2-5
CASSLALDSHQETQYF
TGTGCCAGCAGCTTAGCGTTGGACAGCCACCAAGAGACCCAGTACTTC
>13|-|TRBV27|-|TRBJ1-1
CASSFGGITEAFF
TGTGCCAGCAGTTTCGGGGGGATCACTGAAGCTTTCTTT
>13|TRBD2|TRBV29-1|once|TRBJ2-7
CSVDSGRSDEQYF
TGCAGCGTTGATAGCGGGAGGTCGGACGAGCAGTACTTC
>18|TRBD2|TRBV13|-|TRBJ2-5
CASSHQSRAGVLQETQYF
TGTGCCAGCAGTCATCAGTCCCGAGCGGGAGTCCTCCAAGAGACCCAGTACTTC
>14|TRBD1|TRBV18|-|TRBJ1-1
CASSPQQGDTEAFF
TGTGCCAGCTCACCACAACAGGGGGACACTGAAGCTTTCTTT
>15|-|TRBV7-9|-|TRBJ1-2
CASSFPEGGNYGYTF
TGTGCCAGCAGCTTTCCGGAGGGGGGGAACTATGGCTACACCTTC
>18|TRBD2|TRBV11-3|-|TRBJ2-1
CASSLEGLRTSGGTEQFF
TGTGCCAGCAGCTTAGAGGGCCTGAGGACTAGCGGGGGGACTGAGCAGTTCTTC
>14|-|TRBV28|-|TRBJ1-5
CASSLLSPDQPQHF
TGTGCCAGCAGTTTACTCAGTCCAGATCAGCCCCAGCATTTT
>14|TRBD1|TRBV27|-|TRBJ1-1
CASSLSRGVTEAFF
TGTGCCAGCAGTTTAAGCAGGGGGGTGACCGAAGCTTTCTTT
>13|-|TRBV6-1|-|TRBJ1-1
CASTRGASTEAFF
TGTGCCAGCACTCGGGGGGCGAGCACTGAAGCTTTCTTT
>17|TRBD2|TRBV28|-|TRBJ2-3
CASSSRPSGRFADTQYF
TGTGCCAGCAGTTCCCGCCCTAGCGGGAGGTTTGCAGATACGCAGTATTTT
>14|-|TRBV7-8|-|TRBJ1-1
CASSTTGTRTEAFF
TGTGCCAGCAGCACCACAGGGACACGCACTGAAGCTTTCTTT
>15|-|TRBV5-4|-|TRBJ2-7
CASSSTGADPYEQYF
TGTGCCAGCAGCTCGACAGGCGCCGACCCCTACGAGCAGTACTTC
>13|-|TRBV5-1|-|TRBJ1-5
CASSLAKDQPQHF
TGCGCCAGCAGCTTGGCTAAAGATCAGCCCCAGCATTTT
>13|TRBD1|TRBV5-1|-|TRBJ1-1
CASSLQGTTEAFF
TGCGCCAGCAGCCTACAGGGGACCACTGAAGCTTTCTTT